The 26 T cell receptor beta chains below come from one sample, sequenced in a study of T-cell memory formation after mild COVID-19. MiXCR, applied by TCRdb to the 5' RACE reads, yields one record per CDR3 protein. The repertoire consists of 100,000 to 150,000 distinct CDR3 sequences, with around 15% occurring once and the leading ten covering roughly 5.3%. The sequenced sample consisted of PBMCs or a T cell subset sorted from them (not recorded which). These receptors originate from a man between 18 and 35 years old who had mild COVID-19 (a few samples of this study predate the infection). Cell type and time point are not known.

This clonotype was seen just once. The V gene is TRBV18, the J gene TRBJ1-1; D may be TRBD1 (5 bases). Germline V gives CDR1 KGHSH, CDR2 LQKENI. V was cut by 5 bases and J by 3 bases, with 16 bases left in between. This CDR3 region has 15 residues. In DNA form, the CDR3 reads TGTGCCAGCTCAACGGTCCTCGGGGGGGACACTGAAGCTTTCTTT. Translation: CASSTVLGGDTEAFF.

This clonotype was counted between two and nine times. The chain joins TRBV7-3 to TRBJ1-1; D not certain. This CDR3 is built from 15 residues. Trimming took 2 bases from V and 0 from J, leaving 10 bases between them. Germline V gene lookup returns CDR1 SGHTA and CDR2 FQGTGA. The CDR3 here is CASSLDSQMNTEAFF. The CDR3 nucleotides are TGTGCCAGCAGCTTAGATTCTCAGATGAACACTGAAGCTTTCTTT.

This clonotype turned up a few times. This chain joins TRBV5-4 and TRBJ2-1; TRBD2 agrees at 8 bases. Germline trimming cut 5 bases from V and 6 bases from J; bases unmatched to any gene: 13. The CDR3 consists of 16 residues. Germline CDR1 is SGHNT and CDR2 is YYREEE (reference sequence). CDR3 nucleotides: TGTGCCAGCAGACTTACGGGCGGGGGGTCAGTCAATGAGCAGTTCTTC. As protein: CASRLTGGGSVNEQFF. The full variable domain, in which reference TRBV5-4 and TRBJ2-1 provide the parts outside the CDR3, is ETGVTQSPTHLIKTRGQQVTLRCSSQSGHNTVSWYQQALGQGPQFIFQYYREEENGRGNFPPRFSGLQFPNYSSELNVNALELDDSALYLCASRLTGGGSVNEQFFGPGTRLTVL.

The rearrangement joins TRBV10-3 to TRBJ1-1; D is undetermined. The CDR3 spans 13 residues. The V and J ends lost 6 bases and 8 bases respectively, with 16 bases between them. CDR1 is ENHRY, CDR2 SYGVKD, per germline. CDR3 nucleotides: TGTGCCATCAGAAGAACCGACGGATCGGAAGCTTTCTTT. Its translation: CAIRRTDGSEAFF.

V is TRBV4-3 and J is TRBJ2-3; D is undetermined. The ends were cut back, 1 base at V and 2 bases at J, with 10 bases in the middle. This CDR3 is built from 15 residues. The germline CDR1 and CDR2 sequences are LGHNA and YSLEER. In DNA, the CDR3 is TGCGCCAGCAGCCAAGGGGCTAATCCCACAGATACGCAGTATTTT. It codes for CASSQGANPTDTQYF.

This chain uses TRBV5-6 with TRBJ2-7, with D possibly called TRBD1 or TRBD2 (5 bases each). Germline-derived CDR1 and CDR2 are SGHDT and YYEEEE. Between the trimmed V and J ends, which lost 3 bases and 6 bases, there was a span of 7 bases. The CDR3 extends over 11 amino acids. The CDR3 DNA follows: TGTGCCAGCAGCTGGGGGAGCGAGCAGTACTTC. Its protein is CASSWGSEQYF.

This chain links TRBV6-2 or TRBV6-3 with TRBJ2-1, with D unresolved. The CDR3 has 13 residues. Germline V gives CDR1 MNHEY, CDR2 SVGEGT. V gave up 7 bases and J gave up 0 bases, with 7 bases separating them. The CDR3 loop is CASTPFSYNEQFF. The CDR3 nucleotides read TGTGCCAGCACTCCATTCTCCTACAATGAGCAGTTCTTC.

The genes are TRBV14 and TRBJ1-2; TRBD1 matches 7 bases. The CDR3 has 14 residues. From germline, CDR1 is SGHDN and CDR2 FVKESK. Unmatched junction bases numbered 6, after V lost 4 bases and J lost 4 bases. The CDR3 DNA reads TGTGCCAGCAGCCTCACAGGGGATCGCTATGGCTACACCTTC. Protein sequence: CASSLTGDRYGYTF.

This clonotype was observed a few times. This chain links TRBV7-2 with TRBJ2-1; D not certain. Germline CDR1 reads SGHTA; CDR2 reads FQGNSA. The CDR3 has 14 residues. Trimming stripped 0 bases from V and 6 bases from J, with 9 bases between. Here the CDR3 DNA reads TGTGCCAGCAGCTTAGCGCGACTGCCCAATGAGCAGTTCTTC. It codes for CASSLARLPNEQFF.

The CDR3 DNA follows: TGTGCCAGCAGCGGGGGGGACAGGTATTACAATGAGCAGTTCTTC. Translation gives CASSGGDRYYNEQFF. V and J are TRBV9 and TRBJ2-1, with 8 nucleotides matching TRBD1. This CDR3 is built from 15 residues. The trim removed 3 bases at V and 4 bases at J, leaving 6 bases unmatched. The germline V gene encodes CDR1 SGDLS and CDR2 YYNGEE. Supplemented by reference TRBV9 and TRBJ2-1, the full variable domain reads DSGVTQTPKHLITATGQRVTLRCSPRSGDLSVYWYQQSLDQGLQFLIQYYNGEERAKGNILERFSAQQFPDLHSELNLSSLELGDSALYFCASSGGDRYYNEQFFGPGTRLTVL.

The gene calls are TRBV7-2 and TRBJ2-3, with D hard to call. The CDR3 extends over 13 amino acids. Deletions cut 5 bases from V and 3 bases from J, with 9 bases between. Looked up from germline, CDR1 is SGHTA and CDR2 is FQGNSA. CDR3 loop: CASSSPETDTQYF. As DNA, the CDR3 is TGTGCCAGCAGCAGCCCAGAGACAGATACGCAGTATTTT. Supplemented by reference TRBV7-2 and TRBJ2-3, the full variable domain reads GAGVSQSPSNKVTEKGKDVELRCDPISGHTALYWYRQSLGQGLEFLIYFQGNSAPDKSGLPSDRFSAERTGGSVSTLTIQRTQQEDSAVYLCASSSPETDTQYFGPGTRLTVL.

V is TRBV7-9 and J is TRBJ2-1; 8 nucleotides match TRBD1. Germline trimming cut 1 base from V and 4 bases from J; bases unmatched to any gene: 3. Germline V gives CDR1 SEHNR, CDR2 FQNEAQ (reference sequence). This CDR3 is 15 amino acids long. The CDR3 is CASSLVRGLYNEQFF. The CDR3 bases are TGTGCCAGCAGCTTAGTCAGGGGGCTGTACAATGAGCAGTTCTTC. Full variable domain (remainder filled in from reference TRBV7-9 and TRBJ2-1): DTGVSQNPRHKITKRGQNVTFRCDPISEHNRLYWYRQTLGQGPEFLTYFQNEAQLEKSRLLSDRFSAERPKGSFSTLEIQRTEQGDSAMYLCASSLVRGLYNEQFFGPGTRLTVL.

J is TRBJ2-7 and V is TRBV28, with D tentatively TRBD1 (6 bases). Germline CDR1 MDHEN, CDR2 SYDVKM. This CDR3 has 15 amino acids. Trimming pared 3 bases from V and 2 bases from J, leaving 14 bases between. The CDR3 loop reads CASSFTGSATYEQYV. As DNA, the CDR3 is TGTGCCAGCAGTTTTACAGGGTCAGCCACCTACGAGCAGTACGTC.

CDR3 in DNA: TGTGCCAGCAGCCAAGGACAGGGGGCTTTCGGCTACACCTTC. It is translated as CASSQGQGAFGYTF. This chain joins TRBV4-2 and TRBJ1-2; 10 bases align to TRBD1. The CDR3 runs to 14 residues. V shed 1 base, J shed 8 bases, and the junction held 4 bases outside the gene matches. Germline V gene lookup returns CDR1 LGHNA and CDR2 YNFKEQ.

The chain has TRBV3-1 and TRBJ1-4; no reliable D call. V lost 6 bases, J lost 3 bases, and 11 bases lay in between. There are 14 residues in the CDR3. Germline V lookup: CDR1 LGHDT, CDR2 YNNKEL (reference sequence). The CDR3 is CASSRAGSNEKLFF. The CDR3 region has the DNA TGTGCCAGCAGTCGGGCCGGATCTAATGAAAAACTGTTTTTT.

This clonotype was detected a few times. The chain is built from TRBV10-3 and TRBJ1-4; D not certain. The length of the CDR3 is 13 residues. CDR1 and CDR2 (germline): ENHRY, SYGVKD. The germline V and J ends were trimmed by 6 bases and 7 bases, with 12 bases remaining between them. As DNA, the CDR3 is TGTGCCATCAGGTCCGGGTACGGTGAAAAACTGTTTTTT. Translation: CAIRSGYGEKLFF.

In this sample, this clonotype turned up many times. The chain carries TRBV6-5 and TRBJ1-1; D perhaps matches TRBD1 (5 bases). The CDR3 spans 11 residues. Germline V gene sequence: CDR1 MNHEY, CDR2 SVGAGI. V dropped 6 bases and J dropped 5 bases, with 7 bases sitting between them. For the CDR3, the DNA is TGTGCCAGCAGAGGGGAGACTGAAGCTTTCTTT. This gives the protein CASRGETEAFF.

This clonotype was detected a few times. V gene TRBV20-1 combines with J gene TRBJ1-6; 8 bases are a match to TRBD1. CDR3 length: 12 amino acids. V dropped 6 bases and J dropped 12; count of bases not matched to a gene: 7. Germline values: CDR1 DFQATT, CDR2 SNEGSKA (reference sequence). CDR3 sequence: CSAPDREKPLHF. The CDR3, as DNA: TGCAGTGCCCCGGACAGGGAGAAACCCCTCCACTTT.

This clonotype turned up a few times. The gene calls are TRBV5-1 and TRBJ1-2; 8 bases are shared with TRBD1. The length of the CDR3 is 15 residues. The germline V gene has CDR1 SGHRS and CDR2 YFSETQ. V gave up 4 bases and J gave up 4 bases; unmatched junction bases: 9. CDR3 loop: CASSTSTGESYGYTF. The CDR3, as DNA: TGCGCCAGCAGCACCTCGACAGGGGAGAGCTATGGCTACACCTTC. The variable domain in full, completed from reference TRBV5-1 and TRBJ1-2, reads KAGVTQTPRYLIKTRGQQVTLSCSPISGHRSVSWYQQTPGQGLQFLFEYFSETQRNKGNFPGRFSGRQFSNSRSEMNVSTLELGDSALYLCASSTSTGESYGYTFGSGTRLTVV.

The J gene is TRBJ2-5, the V gene TRBV7-2, with 8 bases identical to TRBD2. The CDR3 contains 14 residues. Germline CDR1 and CDR2: SGHTA and FQGNSA. The ends lost 4 bases at V and 5 bases at J; junction bases unmatched: 6. The CDR3 nucleotides read TGTGCCAGCAGCTCGGGGGGGACGGGTGAGACCCAGTACTTC. Protein sequence: CASSSGGTGETQYF.

The chain is built from TRBV10-3 and TRBJ1-5; D uncertain. Germline loops: CDR1 ENHRY, CDR2 SYGVKD. This CDR3 is 14 amino acids long. Trimming pared 7 bases from V and 6 bases from J, leaving 16 bases between. The CDR3 bases are TGTGCCATCAAAGGTGTGGACCAGAGTCAGCCCCAGCATTTT. It codes for CAIKGVDQSQPQHF.

V and J are TRBV7-8 and TRBJ2-2, with TRBD2 identical over 9 bases. The CDR3 extends over 15 amino acids. V gave up 3 bases and J gave up 4 bases; unmatched junction bases: 3. The V gene's germline CDR1 is SGHVS and CDR2 FQNEAQ. The CDR3 protein is CASSFPLAGTGELFF. The CDR3 DNA sequence: TGTGCCAGCAGCTTTCCACTAGCGGGCACCGGGGAGCTGTTTTTT.

At least ten counts were recorded for this clonotype. The rearrangement links TRBV12-3 or TRBV12-4 to TRBJ2-2, with D possibly TRBD1 on 6 matching bases. Trimming removed 1 base at V and 7 bases at J, with 13 bases between. The CDR3 extends over 15 amino acids. DNA for the CDR3: TGTGCCAGCAGTTTAGGGCGGCAGGGGAGCGGGGAGCTGTTTTTT. It encodes CASSLGRQGSGELFF.

V and J are TRBV6-5 and TRBJ1-1; D possibly corresponds to TRBD1 (5 bases). Trimming left V 1 base short and J 4 bases short, with 13 bases between. Germline V gives CDR1 MNHEY, CDR2 SVGAGI. The CDR3 is 15 amino acids. The CDR3 DNA follows: TGTGCCAGCAGTTACTGGGCAGGGTCGAGCACTGAAGCTTTCTTT. This sequence encodes CASSYWAGSSTEAFF.

This chain uses TRBV5-5 with TRBJ2-5; D is unresolved. This CDR3 comprises 15 residues. The V and J ends lost 4 bases and 5 bases respectively, with 18 bases between them. The germline V gene encodes CDR1 SGHKS and CDR2 YYEKEE (reference sequence). The chain's CDR3 is CASSILGLAAETQYF. In nucleotides, the CDR3 is TGTGCCAGCAGCATTCTCGGTCTGGCTGCGGAGACCCAGTACTTC.

Only a few counts were recorded for this clonotype. The rearrangement joins TRBV6-2 or TRBV6-3 to TRBJ1-6, with D possibly TRBD1 on 5 matching bases. The CDR3 is made up of 14 amino acids. Germline CDR1 reads MNHEY; CDR2 reads SVGEGT. The ends were cut back, 2 bases at V and 11 bases at J, with 13 bases in the middle. The CDR3 DNA follows: TGTGCCAGCAGTTACGACGGGGCGCGAACACCCCTCCACTTT. Its protein is CASSYDGARTPLHF.